These T cell receptor beta chains were read from a single sample in a study of blood T cell repertoires in COVID-19. Sequencing used immunoSEQ multiplex PCR; TCRdb keeps in-frame clones, though not all of them. The sample holds roughly 170,000 clones, approximately 85% seen once. Sample: peripheral blood. These receptors all come from a woman aged 60-70 years with COVID-19, enrolled during active disease. Both conserved end residues are part of each CDR3. D genes are given only for firm matches. Clone size is not always given. Where it is, it says once, few, many or a class for expanded clones.

NA	TRBD2	TRBV9	TRBJ2-3	CASSARDGGVADTQYF	TGTGCCAGCAGCGCCCGGGACGGGGGGGTGGCAGATACGCAGTATTTT
NA	TRBD2	TRBV11-2	TRBJ2-1	CASSLEGGSSYNEQFF	TGTGCCAGCAGCTTAGAGGGAGGGAGCTCCTACAATGAGCAGTTCTTC
NA	TRBD1	TRBV18	TRBJ1-1	CASSIRTGRLRTEAFF	TGTGCCAGCTCCATCCGGACAGGGCGGTTAAGAACTGAAGCTTTCTTT
NA	TRBD2	TRBV6-5	TRBJ2-1	CASSYWTSGSYNEQFF	TGTGCCAGCAGTTACTGGACTAGCGGGTCCTACAATGAGCAGTTCTTC
NA	NA	TRBV30	TRBJ2-5	CAWTPRETQYF	TGTGCCTGGACCCCCCGGGAGACCCAGTACTTC
NA	NA	TRBV7-3	TRBJ2-5	CASSPSGAPTRETQYF	TGTGCCAGCAGCCCCTCGGGAGCCCCTACCAGGGAGACCCAGTACTTC
few	NA	TRBV7-6	TRBJ2-2	CASSSRGGGNTGELFF	TGTGCCAGCAGCTCCCGAGGCGGGGGCAATACCGGGGAGCTGTTTTTT
once	NA	TRBV19	TRBJ2-3	CASTSPDGVRDTQYF	TGTGCCAGTACTTCCCCCGACGGGGTCCGGGATACGCAGTATTTT
NA	NA	TRBV16	TRBJ1-6	CASSHESATLNSPLHF	TGTGCCAGCAGCCACGAATCCGCTACCCTCAATTCACCCCTCCACTTT
NA	NA	TRBV4-1	TRBJ1-5	CASSRQVNYPQHF	TGCGCCAGCAGTCGACAGGTTAATTACCCCCAGCATTTT
few	NA	TRBV9	TRBJ1-2	CARSGRGAGYGYTF	TGTGCCCGCAGCGGGCGGGGGGCTGGGTATGGCTACACCTTC
few	TRBD2	TRBV5-4	TRBJ2-7	CASSAGTSGSYEQYF	TGTGCCAGCAGCGCCGGGACTAGCGGCTCCTACGAGCAGTACTTC
NA	NA	TRBV19	TRBJ1-2	CASSIASSGYGYTF	TGTGCCAGTAGTATTGCTAGCAGTGGCTATGGCTACACCTTC
once	NA	TRBV7-9	TRBJ2-7	CASSSGLRGGLQSAHF	TGTGCCAGCAGTTCCGGGCTCAGGGGCGGCCTACAATCCGCACACTTC
NA	NA	TRBV6-1	TRBJ1-6	CASSEVTGILHF	TGTGCCAGCAGTGAAGTCACAGGGATTCTCCACTTT
NA	NA	TRBV6-5	TRBJ1-3	CASRVTGSGNTIYF	TGTGCCAGCAGGGTTACAGGGTCTGGAAACACCATATATTTT
NA	TRBD1	TRBV19	TRBJ2-5	CASSRRGQEETQYF	TGTGCCAGTAGTAGAAGGGGACAGGAAGAGACCCAGTACTTC
NA	TRBD1	TRBV18	TRBJ1-6	CASSPLGQGDSPLHF	TGTGCCAGCTCACCACTTGGACAGGGAGATTCACCCCTCCACTTT
NA	TRBD1	TRBV3-1/TRBV3-2	TRBJ2-2	CASSRNQDRGNPGELFF	TGTGCCAGCAGCCGGAACCAGGACAGGGGGAATCCCGGGGAGCTGTTTTTT
NA	NA	TRBV11-2	TRBJ1-1	CASSLTGNTEAFF	TGTGCCAGCAGCTTAACTGGGAACACTGAAGCTTTCTTT
NA	NA	TRBV30	TRBJ1-6	CAWRGQNSSSYNSPLHF	TGTGCCTGGAGGGGCCAAAACTCGAGCTCCTATAATTCACCCCTCCACTTT
NA	TRBD2	TRBV19	TRBJ2-5	CASSIGLARETQYF	TGTGCCAGTAGTATCGGACTAGCTCGCGAGACCCAGTACTTC
NA	TRBD1	TRBV6-4	TRBJ2-5	CASILTNRGRPETQYF	TGTGCCAGCATTTTGACGAACAGGGGGCGACCGGAGACCCAGTACTTC
NA	NA	TRBV20-1	TRBJ2-7	CSARGEEKQYF	TGCAGTGCCAGGGGTGAGGAAAAGCAGTACTTC
NA	NA	TRBV30	TRBJ1-5	CAWSARVDQPQHF	TGTGCCTGGAGTGCCAGGGTCGATCAGCCCCAGCATTTT
NA	TRBD2	TRBV9	TRBJ2-1	CASSVVAGVSSEQFF	TGTGCCAGCAGCGTAGTAGCGGGAGTATCCAGTGAGCAGTTCTTC
NA	TRBD1	TRBV7-6	TRBJ2-5	CASSILGGRGRGETQYF	TGTGCCAGCAGCATATTGGGGGGCAGGGGGCGCGGGGAGACCCAGTACTTC
few	NA	TRBV3-1/TRBV3-2	TRBJ1-6	CASSRGQNDSPLHF	TGTGCCAGCAGCCGGGGACAAAATGATTCACCCCTCCACTTT
NA	NA	TRBV24-1	TRBJ2-4	CATSDFGVGKNIQYF	TGTGCCACCAGTGATTTTGGAGTTGGCAAAAACATTCAGTACTTC
few	TRBD1	TRBV28	TRBJ1-5	CASSSTGGGNQPQHF	TGTGCCAGCAGCTCCACAGGGGGCGGCAATCAGCCCCAGCATTTT
NA	NA	TRBV28	TRBJ1-4	CASSQRGLNEKLFF	TGTGCCAGCAGCCAAAGGGGACTGAATGAAAAACTGTTTTTT
NA	TRBD1	TRBV4-2	TRBJ1-4	CASSHYTPGQGFTTNEKLFF	TGTGCCAGCAGCCATTATACCCCCGGACAGGGGTTTACAACTAATGAAAAACTGTTTTTT
NA	NA	TRBV5-1	TRBJ2-2	CASSSTSQLTGELFF	TGCGCCAGCAGCTCAACTAGCCAGCTCACCGGGGAGCTGTTTTTT
NA	NA	TRBV11-2	TRBJ1-1	CASSPRQDTEAFF	TGTGCCAGCAGCCCCAGACAGGACACTGAAGCTTTCTTT
NA	NA	TRBV19	TRBJ1-2	CASSILKAGGYTF	TGTGCCAGTAGTATCCTGAAAGCGGGCGGCTACACCTTC
NA	NA	TRBV5-1	TRBJ2-4	CASSPLRGGLDIQYF	TGCGCCAGCAGCCCCCTGAGAGGGGGTCTAGACATTCAGTACTTC
NA	NA	TRBV11-2	TRBJ2-4	CASSLDLGGTRAKNIQYF	TGTGCCAGCAGCTTAGATCTTGGCGGGACCCGTGCCAAAAACATTCAGTACTTC
NA	NA	TRBV11-2	TRBJ1-1	CASSPRPRAGGTEAFF	TGTGCCAGCAGCCCCCGGCCCCGGGCGGGGGGCACTGAAGCTTTCTTT
once	TRBD2	TRBV5-1	TRBJ2-1	CASSLAGRTNEQFF	TGCGCCAGCAGCTTGGCCGGGAGGACCAATGAGCAGTTCTTC
NA	TRBD2	TRBV27	TRBJ2-1	CASSPGTITSGTSGLQQFF	TGTGCCAGCAGTCCCGGGACCATCACCTCCGGGACTAGCGGCCTTCAGCAGTTCTTC
NA	NA	TRBV18	TRBJ1-1	CASHPVQGYTEAFF	TGTGCCAGCCACCCCGTACAGGGTTACACTGAAGCTTTCTTT
many	NA	TRBV4-1	TRBJ1-1	CASNRRGGLNTEAFF	TGCGCCAGCAACCGTCGGGGGGGCCTGAACACTGAAGCTTTCTTT
NA	NA	TRBV7-9	TRBJ2-5	CASSAEGHRARTQYF	TGTGCCAGCAGCGCTGAGGGACATCGGGCCCGAACCCAGTACTTC
NA	NA	TRBV30	TRBJ2-7	CAWSARGTSPYEQYF	TGTGCCTGGAGTGCTAGGGGCACAAGCCCCTACGAGCAGTACTTC
once	NA	TRBV11-3	TRBJ2-3	CASSLEGQGDTQYF	TGTGCCAGCAGCTTAGAGGGTCAGGGGGATACGCAGTATTTT
NA	NA	TRBV9	TRBJ1-2	CASSVEAGANYGYTF	TGTGCCAGCAGCGTAGAGGCAGGGGCTAACTATGGCTACACCTTC
NA	NA	TRBV28	TRBJ2-5	CASRKTGRQETQYF	TGTGCCAGCAGAAAGACAGGGAGGCAAGAGACCCAGTACTTC
NA	NA	TRBV5-6	TRBJ1-1	CASSLEGGLEAFF	TGTGCCAGCAGCTTGGAGGGAGGGCTTGAAGCTTTCTTT
NA	NA	TRBV6-5	TRBJ1-6	CAARGMEGENSPLHF	TGTGCCGCTCGGGGGATGGAAGGGGAAAATTCACCCCTCCACTTT
NA	TRBD2	TRBV19	TRBJ2-5	CASSIGLAGGETQYF	TGTGCCAGTAGTATAGGACTAGCGGGAGGAGAGACCCAGTACTTC